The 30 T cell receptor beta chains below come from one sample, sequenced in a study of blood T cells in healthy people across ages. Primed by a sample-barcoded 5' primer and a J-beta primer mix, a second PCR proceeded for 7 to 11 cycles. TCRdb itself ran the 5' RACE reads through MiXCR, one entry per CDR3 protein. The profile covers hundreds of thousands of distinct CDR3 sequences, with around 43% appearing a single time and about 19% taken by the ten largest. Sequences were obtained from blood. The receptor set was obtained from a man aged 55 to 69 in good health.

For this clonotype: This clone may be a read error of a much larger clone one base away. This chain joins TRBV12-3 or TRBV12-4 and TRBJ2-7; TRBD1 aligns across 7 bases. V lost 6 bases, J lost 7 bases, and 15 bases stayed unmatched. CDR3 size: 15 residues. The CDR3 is CASRPPGQYYNEQYF. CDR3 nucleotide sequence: TGTGCCAGCAGGCCTCCGGGACAGTACTACAATGAGCAGTACTTC.

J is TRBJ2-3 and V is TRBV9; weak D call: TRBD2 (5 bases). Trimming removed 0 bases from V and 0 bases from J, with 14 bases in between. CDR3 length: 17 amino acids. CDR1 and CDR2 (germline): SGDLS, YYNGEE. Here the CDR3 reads CASSVARAEPSTDTQYF. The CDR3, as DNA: TGTGCCAGCAGCGTAGCTAGAGCGGAGCCTAGCACAGATACGCAGTATTTT.

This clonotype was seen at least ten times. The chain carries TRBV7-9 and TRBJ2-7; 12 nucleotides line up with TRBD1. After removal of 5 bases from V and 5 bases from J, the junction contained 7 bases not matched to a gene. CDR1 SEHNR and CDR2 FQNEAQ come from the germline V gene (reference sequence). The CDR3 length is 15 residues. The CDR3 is CASSPGTGGIDEQYF. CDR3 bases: TGTGCCAGCAGCCCCGGGACAGGGGGCATCGACGAGCAGTACTTC.

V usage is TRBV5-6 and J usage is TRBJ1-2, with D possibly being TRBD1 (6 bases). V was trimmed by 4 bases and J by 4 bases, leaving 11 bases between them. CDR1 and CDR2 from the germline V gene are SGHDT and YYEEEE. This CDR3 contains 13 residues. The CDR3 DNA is TGTGCCAGCAGCAGACAGGAACTCTATGGCTACACCTTC. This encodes CASSRQELYGYTF.

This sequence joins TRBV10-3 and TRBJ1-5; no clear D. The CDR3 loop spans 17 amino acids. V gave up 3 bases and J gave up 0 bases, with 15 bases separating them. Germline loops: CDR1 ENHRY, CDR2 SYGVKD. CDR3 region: CAISERKGVNSNQPQHF. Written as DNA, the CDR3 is TGTGCCATCAGTGAACGGAAGGGAGTCAATAGCAATCAGCCCCAGCATTTT.

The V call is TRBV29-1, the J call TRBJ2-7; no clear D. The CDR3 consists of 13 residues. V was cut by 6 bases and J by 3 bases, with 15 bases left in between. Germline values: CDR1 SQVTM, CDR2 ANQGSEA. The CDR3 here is CSVSITGGYEQYF. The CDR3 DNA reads TGCAGCGTCTCCATTACCGGCGGCTACGAGCAGTACTTC.

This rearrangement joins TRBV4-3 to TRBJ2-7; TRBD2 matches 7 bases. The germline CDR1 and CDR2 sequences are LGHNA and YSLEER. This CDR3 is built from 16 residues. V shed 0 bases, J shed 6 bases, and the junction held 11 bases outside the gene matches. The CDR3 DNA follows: TGCGCCAGCAGCCAAGATCCGAAGCGGGGTATGAGCGAGCAGTACTTC. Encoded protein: CASSQDPKRGMSEQYF.

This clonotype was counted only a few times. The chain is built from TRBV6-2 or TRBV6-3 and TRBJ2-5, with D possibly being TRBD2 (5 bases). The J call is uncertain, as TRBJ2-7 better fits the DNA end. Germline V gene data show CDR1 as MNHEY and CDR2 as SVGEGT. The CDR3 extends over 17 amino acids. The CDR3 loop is CASSRSSGAYQPHEQYF. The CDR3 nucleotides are TGTGCCAGCAGTCGATCAAGCGGTGCCTACCAACCCCACGAGCAGTACTTC.

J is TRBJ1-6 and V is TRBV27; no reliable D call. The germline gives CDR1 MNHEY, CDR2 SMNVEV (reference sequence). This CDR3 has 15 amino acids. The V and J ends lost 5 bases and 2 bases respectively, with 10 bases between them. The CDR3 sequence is CASSAEITYNSPLHF. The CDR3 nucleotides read TGTGCCAGCAGTGCTGAAATCACCTATAATTCACCCCTCCACTTT.

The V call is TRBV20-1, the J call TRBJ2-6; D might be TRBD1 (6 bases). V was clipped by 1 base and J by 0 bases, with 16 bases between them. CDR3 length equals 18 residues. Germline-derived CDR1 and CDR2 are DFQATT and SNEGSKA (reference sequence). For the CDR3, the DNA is TGCAGTGCTAGAGTCCCTTCAGGGGCCGGCTCTGGGGCCAACGTCCTGACTTTC. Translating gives CSARVPSGAGSGANVLTF.

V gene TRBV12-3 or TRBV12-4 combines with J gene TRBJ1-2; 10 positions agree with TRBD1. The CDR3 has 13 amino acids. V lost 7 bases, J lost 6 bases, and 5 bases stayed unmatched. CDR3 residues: CASTRDRGDGYTF. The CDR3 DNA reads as TGTGCCAGCACCCGGGACAGGGGCGATGGCTACACCTTC.

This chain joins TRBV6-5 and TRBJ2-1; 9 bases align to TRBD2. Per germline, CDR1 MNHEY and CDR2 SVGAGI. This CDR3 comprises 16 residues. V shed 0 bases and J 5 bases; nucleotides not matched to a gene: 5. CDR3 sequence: CASSYSTAGGNNEQFF. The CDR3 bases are TGTGCCAGCAGTTACTCGACAGCGGGGGGAAACAATGAGCAGTTCTTC.

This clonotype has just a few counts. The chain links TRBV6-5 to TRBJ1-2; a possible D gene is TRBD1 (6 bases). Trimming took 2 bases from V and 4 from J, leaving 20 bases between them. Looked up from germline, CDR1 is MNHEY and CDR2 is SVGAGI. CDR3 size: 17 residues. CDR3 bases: TGTGCCAGCAGTTACCGTGGTCGGGGGGGCGCAGGCTATGGCTACACCTTC. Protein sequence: CASSYRGRGGAGYGYTF.

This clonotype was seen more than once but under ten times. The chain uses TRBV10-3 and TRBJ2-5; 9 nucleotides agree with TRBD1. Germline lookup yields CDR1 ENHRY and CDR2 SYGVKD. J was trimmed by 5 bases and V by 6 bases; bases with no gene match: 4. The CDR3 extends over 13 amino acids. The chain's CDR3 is CAISRTGEETQYF. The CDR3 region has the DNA TGTGCCATCAGCCGGACAGGGGAGGAGACCCAGTACTTC.

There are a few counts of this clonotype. CDR3 sequence: CASSLRFHGPYNEQFF. The CDR3 DNA sequence: TGTGCCAGCAGCTTGCGGTTCCACGGGCCGTACAATGAGCAGTTCTTC. The V and J genes are TRBV5-4 and TRBJ2-1, with D unresolved. V lost 1 base, J lost 4 bases, and 15 bases lay in between. Per germline, CDR1 SGHNT and CDR2 YYREEE (reference sequence). This CDR3 comprises 16 residues.

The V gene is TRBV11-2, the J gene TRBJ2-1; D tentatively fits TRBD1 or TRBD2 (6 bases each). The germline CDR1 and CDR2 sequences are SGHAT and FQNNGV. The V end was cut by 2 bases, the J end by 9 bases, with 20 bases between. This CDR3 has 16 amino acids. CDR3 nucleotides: TGTGCCAGCAGCTTATTGGGATTGGGGGGCCGGGGTGAGCAGTTCTTC. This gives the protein CASSLLGLGGRGEQFF.

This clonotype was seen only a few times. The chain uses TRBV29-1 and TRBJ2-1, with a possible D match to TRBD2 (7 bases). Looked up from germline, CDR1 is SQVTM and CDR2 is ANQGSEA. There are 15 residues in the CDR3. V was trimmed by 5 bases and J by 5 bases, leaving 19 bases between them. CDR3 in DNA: TGCAGCGTTCGGGGGGCGGACTATTCTAACAATGAGCAGTTCTTC. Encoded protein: CSVRGADYSNNEQFF.

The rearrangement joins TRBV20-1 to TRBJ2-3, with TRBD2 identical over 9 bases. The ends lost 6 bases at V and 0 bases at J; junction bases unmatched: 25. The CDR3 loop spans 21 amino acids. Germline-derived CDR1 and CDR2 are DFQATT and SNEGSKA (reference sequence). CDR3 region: CSATAERGKSGGPDSTDTQYF. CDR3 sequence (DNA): TGCAGTGCCACCGCTGAACGGGGGAAGAGCGGGGGGCCGGATAGCACAGATACGCAGTATTTT.

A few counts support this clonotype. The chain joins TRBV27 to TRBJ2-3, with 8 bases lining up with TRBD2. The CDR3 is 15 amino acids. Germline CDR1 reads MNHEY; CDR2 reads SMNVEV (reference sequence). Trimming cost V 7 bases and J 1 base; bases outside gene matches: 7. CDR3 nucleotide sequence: TGTGCCAGCACCCCCGGGGGGGCCGGCACAGATACGCAGTATTTT. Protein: CASTPGGAGTDTQYF.

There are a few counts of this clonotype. CDR3 bases: TGCGCCAGCAGCTCCTACGACAGGGGACCCAATGAAAAACTGTTTTTT. Its protein is CASSSYDRGPNEKLFF. V usage is TRBV5-1 and J usage is TRBJ1-4; 8 bases match TRBD1. Looked up from germline, CDR1 is SGHRS and CDR2 is YFSETQ. V was clipped by 3 bases and J by 5 bases; unmatched bases: 9. The CDR3 is 16 amino acids.

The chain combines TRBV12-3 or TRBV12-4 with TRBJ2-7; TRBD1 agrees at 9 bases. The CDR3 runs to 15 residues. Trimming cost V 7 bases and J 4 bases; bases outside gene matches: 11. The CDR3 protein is CASTLGGTGMYEQYF. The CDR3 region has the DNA TGTGCCAGCACCCTGGGGGGGACAGGGATGTACGAGCAGTACTTC.

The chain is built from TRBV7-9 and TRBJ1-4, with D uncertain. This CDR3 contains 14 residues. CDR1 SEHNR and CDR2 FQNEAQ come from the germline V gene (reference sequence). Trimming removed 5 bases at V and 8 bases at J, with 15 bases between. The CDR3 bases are TGTGCCAGCAGCCAACGGGCCATGGGGGAAAAACTGTTTTTT. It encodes CASSQRAMGEKLFF. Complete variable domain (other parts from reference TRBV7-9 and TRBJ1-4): DTGVSQNPRHKITKRGQNVTFRCDPISEHNRLYWYRQTLGQGPEFLTYFQNEAQLEKSRLLSDRFSAERPKGSFSTLEIQRTEQGDSAMYLCASSQRAMGEKLFFGSGTQLSVL.

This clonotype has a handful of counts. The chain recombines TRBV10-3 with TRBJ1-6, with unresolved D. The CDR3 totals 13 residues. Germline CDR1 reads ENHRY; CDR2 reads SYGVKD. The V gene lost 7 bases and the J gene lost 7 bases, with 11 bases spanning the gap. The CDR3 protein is CAITDQVNSPLHF. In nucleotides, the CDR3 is TGTGCCATCACCGACCAGGTAAATTCACCCCTCCACTTT.

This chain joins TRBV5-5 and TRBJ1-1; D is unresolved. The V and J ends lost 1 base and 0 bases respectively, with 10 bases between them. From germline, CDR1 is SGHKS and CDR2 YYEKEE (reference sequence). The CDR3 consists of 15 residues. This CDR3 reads CASSLSPVLNTEAFF. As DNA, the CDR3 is TGTGCCAGCAGCTTGTCCCCAGTTCTGAACACTGAAGCTTTCTTT.

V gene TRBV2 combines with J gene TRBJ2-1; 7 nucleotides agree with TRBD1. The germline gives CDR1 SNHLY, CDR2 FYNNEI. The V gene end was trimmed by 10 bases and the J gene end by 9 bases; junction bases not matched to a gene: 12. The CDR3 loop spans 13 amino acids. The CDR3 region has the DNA TGTGCCATAGAGGACAGGACACGGGGTGAGCAGTTCTTC. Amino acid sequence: CAIEDRTRGEQFF.

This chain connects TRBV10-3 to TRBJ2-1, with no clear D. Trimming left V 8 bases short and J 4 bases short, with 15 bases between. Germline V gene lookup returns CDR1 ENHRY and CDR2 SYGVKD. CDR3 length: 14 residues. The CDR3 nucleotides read TGTGCCATCTCGGAAATGGCACTTTACAATGAGCAGTTCTTC. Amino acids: CAISEMALYNEQFF.

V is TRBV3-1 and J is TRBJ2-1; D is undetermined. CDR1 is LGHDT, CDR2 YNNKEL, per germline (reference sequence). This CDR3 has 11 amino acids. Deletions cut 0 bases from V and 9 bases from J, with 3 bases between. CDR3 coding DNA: TGTGCCAGCAGCCAAGAACGTGAGCAGTTCTTC. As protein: CASSQEREQFF.

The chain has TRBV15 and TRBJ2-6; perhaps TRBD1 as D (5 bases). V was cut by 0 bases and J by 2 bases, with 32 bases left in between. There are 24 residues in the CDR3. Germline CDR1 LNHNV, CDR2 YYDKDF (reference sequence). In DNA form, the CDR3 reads TGTGCCACCAGCAGAGAAGGGGCTCAGTGGAACCGAGTTATTACGACCACTGGGGCCAACGTCCTGACTTTC. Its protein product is CATSREGAQWNRVITTTGANVLTF.

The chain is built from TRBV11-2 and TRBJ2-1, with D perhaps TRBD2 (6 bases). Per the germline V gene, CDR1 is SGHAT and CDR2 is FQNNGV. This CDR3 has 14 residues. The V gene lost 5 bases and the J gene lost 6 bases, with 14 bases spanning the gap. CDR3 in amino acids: CASSLGLLINEQFF. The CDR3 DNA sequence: TGTGCCAGCAGCCTGGGACTCCTCATCAATGAGCAGTTCTTC.

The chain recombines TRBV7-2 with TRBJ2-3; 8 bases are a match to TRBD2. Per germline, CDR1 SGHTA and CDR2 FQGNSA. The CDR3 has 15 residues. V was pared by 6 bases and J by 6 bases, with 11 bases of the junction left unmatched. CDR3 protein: CASRPSGGTRDTQYF. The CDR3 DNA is TGTGCCAGCAGGCCCTCGGGGGGGACTAGGGATACGCAGTATTTT.